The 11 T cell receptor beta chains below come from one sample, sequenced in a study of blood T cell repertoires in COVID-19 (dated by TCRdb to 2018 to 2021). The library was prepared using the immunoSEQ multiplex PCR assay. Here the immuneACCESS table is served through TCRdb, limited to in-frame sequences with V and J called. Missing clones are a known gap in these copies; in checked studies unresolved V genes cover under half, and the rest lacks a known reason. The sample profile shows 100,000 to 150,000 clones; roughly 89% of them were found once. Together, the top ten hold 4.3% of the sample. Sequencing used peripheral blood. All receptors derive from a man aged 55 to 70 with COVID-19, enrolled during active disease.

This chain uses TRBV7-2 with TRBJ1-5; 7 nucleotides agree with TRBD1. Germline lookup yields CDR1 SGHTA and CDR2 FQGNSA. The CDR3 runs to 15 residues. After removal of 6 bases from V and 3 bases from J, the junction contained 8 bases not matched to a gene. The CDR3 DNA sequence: TGTGCCAGCAGGCCGGCGGGACAGTTCAATCAGCCCCAGCATTTT. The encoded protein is CASRPAGQFNQPQHF.

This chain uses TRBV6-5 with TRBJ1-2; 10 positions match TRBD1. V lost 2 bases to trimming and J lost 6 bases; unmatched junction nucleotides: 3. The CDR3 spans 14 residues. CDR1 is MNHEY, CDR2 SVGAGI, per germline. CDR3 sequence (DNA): TGTGCCAGCAGTTACATGACAGGGGGCGATGGCTACACCTTC. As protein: CASSYMTGGDGYTF.

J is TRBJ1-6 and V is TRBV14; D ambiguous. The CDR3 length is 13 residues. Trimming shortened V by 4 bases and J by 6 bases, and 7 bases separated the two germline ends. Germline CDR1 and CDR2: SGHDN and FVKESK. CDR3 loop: CASSPSINSPLHF. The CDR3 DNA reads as TGTGCCAGCAGCCCTAGTATTAATTCACCCCTCCACTTT.

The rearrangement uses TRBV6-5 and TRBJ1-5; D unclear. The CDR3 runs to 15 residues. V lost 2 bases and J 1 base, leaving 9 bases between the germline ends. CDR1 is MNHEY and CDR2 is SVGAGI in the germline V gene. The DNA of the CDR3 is TGTGCCAGCAGTTACGATAGAGCGAGCAATCAGCCCCAGCATTTT. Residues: CASSYDRASNQPQHF.

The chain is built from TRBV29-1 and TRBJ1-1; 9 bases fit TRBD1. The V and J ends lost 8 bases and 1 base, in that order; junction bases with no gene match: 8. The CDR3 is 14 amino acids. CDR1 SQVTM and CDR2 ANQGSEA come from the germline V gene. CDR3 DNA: TGCAGCATCGGGACAGGGTTTTGGAACACTGAAGCTTTCTTT. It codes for CSIGTGFWNTEAFF.

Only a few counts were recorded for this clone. The CDR3 nucleotides are TGTGCCAGCAGCTTAGACCCCGGGTTCGAGACCCAGTACTTC. Translating gives CASSLDPGFETQYF. V gene TRBV11-2 combines with J gene TRBJ2-5; D ambiguous. Germline CDR1 and CDR2: SGHAT and FQNNGV. The CDR3 sequence is 14 residues long. V was trimmed by 0 bases and J by 5 bases, leaving 10 bases between them.

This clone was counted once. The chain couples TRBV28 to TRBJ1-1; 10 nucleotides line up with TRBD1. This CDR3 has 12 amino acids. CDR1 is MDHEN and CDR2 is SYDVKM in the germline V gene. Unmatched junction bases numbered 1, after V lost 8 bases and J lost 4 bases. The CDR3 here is CASRQGATEAFF. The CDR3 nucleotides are TGTGCCAGCCGACAGGGGGCCACTGAAGCTTTCTTT.

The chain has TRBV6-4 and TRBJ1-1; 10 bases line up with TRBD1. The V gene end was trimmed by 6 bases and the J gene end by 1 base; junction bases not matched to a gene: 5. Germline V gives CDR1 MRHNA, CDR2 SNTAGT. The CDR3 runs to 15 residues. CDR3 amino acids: CASRGQGWENTEAFF. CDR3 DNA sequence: TGTGCCAGCAGGGGACAGGGGTGGGAGAACACTGAAGCTTTCTTT.

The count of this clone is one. The CDR3 is CASSPRLAGGDEQFF. Here the CDR3 DNA reads TGTGCCAGCTCACCACGACTAGCGGGGGGGGATGAGCAGTTCTTC. V is TRBV18 and J is TRBJ2-1, with 14 positions matching TRBD2. The J segment lost 8 bases and the V segment lost 1 base, leaving 1 base of the junction unmatched. This CDR3 has 15 residues. Germline loops: CDR1 KGHSH, CDR2 LQKENI.

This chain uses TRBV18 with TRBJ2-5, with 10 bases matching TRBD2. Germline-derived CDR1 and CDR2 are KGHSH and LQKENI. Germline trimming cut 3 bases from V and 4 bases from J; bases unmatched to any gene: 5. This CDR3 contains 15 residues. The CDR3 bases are TGTGCCAGCTCACCGCTAGCGGGGGACCCAGAGACCCAGTACTTC. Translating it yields CASSPLAGDPETQYF.

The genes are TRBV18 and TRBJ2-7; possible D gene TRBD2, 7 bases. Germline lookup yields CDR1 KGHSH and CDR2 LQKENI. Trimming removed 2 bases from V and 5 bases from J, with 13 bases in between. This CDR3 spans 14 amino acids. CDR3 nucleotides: TGTGCCAGCTCACCATACCAAGGGGGGGACGAGCAGTACTTC. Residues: CASSPYQGGDEQYF.